One sample yielded the 32 T cell receptor beta chains listed below, sequenced in a study of cytomegalovirus exposure and HLA in healthy donors. PCR involved 60 Vbeta and 13 Jbeta primers. Generated by immunoSEQ multiplex PCR, the TCRdb table keeps only in-frame clones and is missing some. The sample table includes over 35,000 clones. The sample was PBMCs. Every receptor here comes from a woman in her 30s in good health and CMV-seronegative.

This chain joins TRBV6-5 and TRBJ2-7; 7 bases match TRBD1. The germline V gene has CDR1 MNHEY and CDR2 SVGAGI. This CDR3 spans 14 amino acids. After removal of 6 bases from V and 8 bases from J, the junction contained 13 bases not matched to a gene. The CDR3 region is CASSPGTAHLKQYF. In nucleotides, the CDR3 is TGTGCCAGCAGCCCCGGGACAGCACATCTCAAGCAGTACTTC.

V usage is TRBV9 and J usage is TRBJ2-3; D call uncertain. This CDR3 is built from 11 residues. Trimming removed 4 bases from V and 3 bases from J, with 3 bases in between. Per germline, CDR1 SGDLS and CDR2 YYNGEE. CDR3 DNA sequence: TGTGCCAGCAGCATAACAGATACGCAGTATTTT. Amino acid sequence: CASSITDTQYF.

V is TRBV6-5 and J is TRBJ2-2; possible D gene TRBD2, 6 bases. Germline CDR1 and CDR2: MNHEY and SVGAGI. The CDR3 spans 16 residues. The V end lost 0 bases, the J end lost 2 bases, and 10 bases lay between the germline ends. The CDR3 coding sequence is TGTGCCAGCAGTTACTCAGGAGGGATAAACACCGGGGAGCTGTTTTTT. Translation: CASSYSGGINTGELFF.

The chain carries TRBV6-4 and TRBJ1-2, with D possibly matching TRBD1 (6 bases). Germline lookup yields CDR1 MRHNA and CDR2 SNTAGT. The CDR3 runs 14 residues. V was trimmed by 0 bases and J by 4 bases, leaving 9 bases between them. The CDR3 spells CASSDSSRGYGYTF. The CDR3 region has the DNA TGTGCCAGCAGTGACTCTTCCAGGGGCTATGGCTACACCTTC.

The chain couples TRBV7-9 to TRBJ2-1, with TRBD2 matching over 12 bases. CDR1 and CDR2 from the germline V gene are SEHNR and FQNEAQ (reference sequence). The CDR3 spans 16 residues. The V gene end was trimmed by 3 bases and the J gene end by 8 bases; junction bases not matched to a gene: 8. The CDR3 protein is CASSFNPGLAGYEQFF. In nucleotides, the CDR3 is TGTGCCAGCAGCTTCAACCCGGGACTAGCGGGTTATGAGCAGTTCTTC.

V gene TRBV4-1 combines with J gene TRBJ1-1, with D tentatively TRBD1 (6 bases). The CDR3 extends over 14 amino acids. The V gene's germline CDR1 is MGHRA and CDR2 YSYEKL. The V end lost 3 bases, the J end lost 4 bases, and 12 bases lay between the germline ends. The CDR3: CASSHQGSGTEAFF. CDR3 DNA sequence: TGCGCCAGCAGCCACCAGGGGTCAGGCACTGAAGCTTTCTTT.

The genes are TRBV6-5 and TRBJ2-7, with D possibly matching TRBD2 (5 bases). This CDR3 has 13 amino acids. V lost 6 bases, J lost 3 bases, and 12 bases lay in between. The germline CDR1 and CDR2 sequences are MNHEY and SVGAGI. The CDR3 sequence: CASSEDGNYEQYF. CDR3 in DNA: TGTGCCAGCAGCGAGGACGGGAACTACGAGCAGTACTTC.

The rearrangement joins TRBV28 to TRBJ2-3, with D uncertain. This CDR3 spans 13 amino acids. In germline, CDR1 is MDHEN, CDR2 SYDVKM. Trimming removed 3 bases from V and 8 bases from J, with 12 bases in between. CDR3 sequence: CASSFPSDGTQYF. CDR3 bases: TGTGCCAGCAGTTTCCCGAGTGATGGTACGCAGTATTTT.

As for this clone: Other DNA sequences in this specimen translate into the identical CDR3. The rearrangement joins TRBV5-1 to TRBJ2-1; 9 bases match TRBD1. The CDR3 runs to 15 residues. Per germline, CDR1 SGHRS and CDR2 YFSETQ. Unmatched junction bases numbered 8, after V lost 3 bases and J lost 7 bases. For the CDR3, the DNA is TGCGCCAGCAGCTCTACAGGGGGCAGGAGTAATGAGCAGTTCTTC. It yields the protein CASSSTGGRSNEQFF. Supplemented by reference TRBV5-1 and TRBJ2-1, the full variable domain reads KAGVTQTPRYLIKTRGQQVTLSCSPISGHRSVSWYQQTPGQGLQFLFEYFSETQRNKGNFPGRFSGRQFSNSRSEMNVSTLELGDSALYLCASSSTGGRSNEQFFGPGTRLTVL.

The J gene is TRBJ2-7, the V gene TRBV28, with 11 bases that match TRBD2. Per germline, CDR1 MDHEN and CDR2 SYDVKM. V dropped 5 bases and J dropped 3; count of bases not matched to a gene: 6. CDR3 length equals 15 residues. The CDR3 loop reads CASSTTGTSGYEQYF. CDR3 nucleotides: TGTGCCAGCAGTACCACCGGGACTAGCGGCTACGAGCAGTACTTC.

V gene TRBV5-1 combines with J gene TRBJ2-7; 10 nucleotides match TRBD1. The germline CDR1 and CDR2 sequences are SGHRS and YFSETQ. V shed 3 bases and J 6 bases; nucleotides not matched to a gene: 9. This CDR3 region has 15 residues. CDR3 DNA sequence: TGCGCCAGCAGCTACGATGGGACAGGGGTTTCCGAGCAGTACTTC. This translates into CASSYDGTGVSEQYF.

The chain employs TRBV9 and TRBJ1-1, with D tentatively TRBD1 (5 bases). V dropped 3 bases and J dropped 4 bases, with 10 bases sitting between them. The V gene's germline CDR1 is SGDLS and CDR2 YYNGEE. The CDR3 runs 13 residues. The CDR3 nucleotides are TGTGCCAGCAGCGAGGAGGGGACCACTGAAGCTTTCTTT. Translated: CASSEEGTTEAFF.

For the CDR3, the DNA is TGTGCCAGCAGCTTAGGTACAGGGCGGAGCTACGAGCAGTACTTC. Protein sequence: CASSLGTGRSYEQYF. The chain carries TRBV13 and TRBJ2-7; D might be TRBD1 (6 bases). The CDR3 runs 15 residues. The germline V gene has CDR1 PRHDT and CDR2 FYEKMQ (reference sequence). Trimming left V 0 bases short and J 3 bases short, with 12 bases between.

The chain employs TRBV9 and TRBJ2-3, with 8 bases fitting TRBD2. Germline V gene lookup returns CDR1 SGDLS and CDR2 YYNGEE. J lost 3 bases, V lost 7 bases, and 7 bases had no gene match. This CDR3 has 14 residues. Written as DNA, the CDR3 is TGTGCCAGCGGAAAGCGGGAGATAACAGATACGCAGTATTTT. It is translated as CASGKREITDTQYF.

The V and J genes are TRBV7-9 and TRBJ2-3, with 11 bases lining up with TRBD1. The CDR3 totals 15 residues. Looked up from germline, CDR1 is SEHNR and CDR2 is FQNEAQ (reference sequence). Losses at the gene ends were 5 bases for V and 5 bases for J; bases not matched to a gene: 6. The CDR3 is CASSLGQGARDTQYF. As DNA, the CDR3 is TGTGCCAGCAGCCTTGGACAGGGGGCAAGAGATACGCAGTATTTT.

The chain has TRBV7-9 and TRBJ1-4; a possible D gene is TRBD1 (6 bases). V was cut by 2 bases and J by 1 base, with 11 bases left in between. The CDR3 consists of 16 residues. Germline CDR1 reads SEHNR; CDR2 reads FQNEAQ (reference sequence). CDR3 bases: TGTGCCAGCAGCTTAAGCCAGGGGTTAACTAATGAAAAACTGTTTTTT. This gives the protein CASSLSQGLTNEKLFF.

This chain links TRBV5-6 with TRBJ2-5; maybe TRBD1 (6 bases). CDR3 length: 18 residues. With 0 bases removed from V and 2 bases from J, the gap between germline ends came to 20 bases. The germline V gene encodes CDR1 SGHDT and CDR2 YYEEEE. CDR3 DNA: TGTGCCAGCAGCTTGGAAAGGAACCGGGACAACTCTCAAGAGACCCAGTACTTC. Encoded protein: CASSLERNRDNSQETQYF. Supplemented by reference TRBV5-6 and TRBJ2-5, the full variable domain reads DAGVTQSPTHLIKTRGQQVTLRCSPKSGHDTVSWYQQALGQGPQFIFQYYEEEERQRGNFPDRFSGHQFPNYSSELNVNALLLGDSALYLCASSLERNRDNSQETQYFGPGTRLLVL.

V gene TRBV27 combines with J gene TRBJ2-7, with 8 bases identical to TRBD1. This CDR3 comprises 15 residues. The germline gives CDR1 MNHEY, CDR2 SMNVEV (reference sequence). J was trimmed by 3 bases and V by 6 bases; bases with no gene match: 10. The CDR3 sequence: CASSKTGGELYEQYF. The CDR3 DNA is TGTGCCAGCAGCAAAACAGGGGGTGAACTCTACGAGCAGTACTTC.

The V gene is TRBV29-1, the J gene TRBJ1-1; possibly TRBD1 for D (5 bases). CDR1 SQVTM and CDR2 ANQGSEA come from the germline V gene. V was pared by 4 bases and J by 11 bases, with 17 bases between. This CDR3 is 12 amino acids long. In nucleotides, the CDR3 is TGCAGCGTTGTGGGGGGAGAGAGTGGTGCTTTCTTT. Residues: CSVVGGESGAFF.

V gene TRBV6-6 combines with J gene TRBJ2-7, with D possibly TRBD1 on 6 matching bases. V was shortened by 8 bases and J by 2 bases, with 10 bases between the two germline ends. The CDR3 is made up of 12 amino acids. Per the germline V gene, CDR1 is MNHNY and CDR2 is SVGAGI (reference sequence). CDR3 DNA sequence: TGTGCCAGCGGAGGACAGACCTACGAGCAGTACTTC. This gives the protein CASGGQTYEQYF.

V gene TRBV5-1 combines with J gene TRBJ1-4; perhaps TRBD1 as D (6 bases). V lost 0 bases to trimming and J lost 8 bases, with 11 bases between them. Germline loops: CDR1 SGHRS, CDR2 YFSETQ. The CDR3 extends over 14 amino acids. The CDR3 reads CASSLAAGDEKLFF. CDR3 DNA sequence: TGCGCCAGCAGCTTGGCGGCAGGGGACGAAAAACTGTTTTTT.

The gene calls are TRBV15 and TRBJ1-2; D may be TRBD1 (6 bases). V was trimmed by 5 bases and J by 1 base, leaving 14 bases between them. Germline loops: CDR1 LNHNV, CDR2 YYDKDF (reference sequence). This CDR3 spans 15 amino acids. The CDR3 sequence: CATSELKGGNYGYTF. In nucleotides, the CDR3 is TGTGCCACCAGCGAGCTCAAAGGGGGTAACTATGGCTACACCTTC. Full variable domain (missing parts from reference TRBV15 and TRBJ1-2): DAMVIQNPRYQVTQFGKPVTLSCSQTLNHNVMYWYQQKSSQAPKLLFHYYDKDFNNEADTPDNFQSRRPNTSFCFLDIRSPGLGDTAMYLCATSELKGGNYGYTFGSGTRLTVV.

The gene calls are TRBV9 and TRBJ2-5; D is possibly TRBD2 (6 bases). Germline lookup yields CDR1 SGDLS and CDR2 YYNGEE. This CDR3 is 17 amino acids long. Trimming cost V 0 bases and J 2 bases, with 17 bases left between them. The DNA for the CDR3 is TGTGCCAGCAGCGTAGTTAGTAGCGGTGGGTCTCAAGAGACCCAGTACTTC. Translating gives CASSVVSSGGSQETQYF.

This rearrangement joins TRBV7-2 to TRBJ2-7; 8 nucleotides match TRBD2. This CDR3 spans 16 amino acids. CDR1 SGHTA and CDR2 FQGNSA come from the germline V gene. J gave up 0 bases and V 5 bases, and 9 bases lay outside the gene matches. CDR3 sequence reads: CASSLQAGRASYEQYF. Here the CDR3 DNA reads TGTGCCAGCAGCCTCCAGGCCGGGAGGGCCTCCTACGAGCAGTACTTC.

This chain links TRBV6-5 with TRBJ1-2; 8 nucleotides align to TRBD1. CDR1 is MNHEY, CDR2 SVGAGI, per germline. Trimming took 5 bases from V and 5 from J; bases not matched to a gene: 10. The CDR3 sequence is 15 residues long. CDR3 sequence: CASSPTGALGYGYTF. CDR3 DNA: TGTGCCAGCAGTCCGACAGGGGCCCTGGGGTATGGCTACACCTTC.

The chain couples TRBV30 to TRBJ2-2; D might be TRBD1 (6 bases). The germline V gene encodes CDR1 GTSNPN and CDR2 SVGIG (reference sequence). V was pared by 5 bases and J by 4 bases, with 14 bases between. The CDR3 totals 14 residues. The CDR3 sequence: CAWAKQGTTGELFF. In DNA form, the CDR3 reads TGTGCCTGGGCGAAACAGGGAACCACCGGGGAGCTGTTTTTT.

J is TRBJ1-5 and V is TRBV30, with 7 bases matching TRBD1. The germline V gene encodes CDR1 GTSNPN and CDR2 SVGIG (reference sequence). V dropped 3 bases and J dropped 3; count of bases not matched to a gene: 2. CDR3 size: 13 residues. The CDR3 spells CAWRDRVNQPQHF. The CDR3 DNA follows: TGTGCCTGGAGAGACAGGGTCAATCAGCCCCAGCATTTT.

CDR3: CASSTDREVYEQYF. The CDR3 DNA sequence: TGTGCCAGCAGCACGGACAGGGAAGTATACGAGCAGTACTTC. This chain links TRBV25-1 with TRBJ2-7; TRBD1 agrees at 8 bases. The CDR3 extends over 14 amino acids. V gave up 6 bases and J gave up 4 bases; unmatched junction bases: 8. Germline V lookup: CDR1 MGHDK, CDR2 SYGVNS.

The rearrangement links TRBV30 to TRBJ1-5; TRBD1 is a possible D gene (6 bases). V shed 0 bases and J shed 2 bases, with 14 bases lying between them. The CDR3 consists of 16 residues. Germline CDR1 GTSNPN, CDR2 SVGIG (reference sequence). CDR3 in amino acids: CAWSVSRGYGNQPQHF. Here the CDR3 DNA reads TGTGCCTGGAGTGTTTCTAGGGGGTATGGCAATCAGCCCCAGCATTTT.

The V gene is TRBV30, the J gene TRBJ2-7; D is perhaps TRBD1 (6 bases). The CDR3 loop spans 12 amino acids. V lost 1 base to trimming and J lost 4 bases, with 8 bases between them. Germline-derived CDR1 and CDR2 are GTSNPN and SVGIG (reference sequence). The CDR3 region has the DNA TGTGCCTGGAGTGACAGGGTATACGAGCAGTACTTC. This gives the protein CAWSDRVYEQYF. The full variable domain, completed using reference TRBV30 and TRBJ2-7, is SQTIHQWPATLVQPVGSPLSLECTVEGTSNPNLYWYRQAAGRGLQLLFYSVGIGQISSEVPQNLSASRPQDRQFILSSKKLLLSDSGFYLCAWSDRVYEQYFGPGTRLTVT.

The CDR3 nucleotides are TGTGCCAGCAGCGTAAGCATAACTAATGAAAAACTGTTTTTT. Translation: CASSVSITNEKLFF. This rearrangement joins TRBV9 to TRBJ1-4, with D unclear. The CDR3 has 14 residues. In germline, CDR1 is SGDLS, CDR2 YYNGEE. Trimming cost V 1 base and J 1 base, with 5 bases left between them.

This chain uses TRBV29-1 with TRBJ1-1; tentative D call: TRBD1 (5 bases). CDR1 is SQVTM, CDR2 ANQGSEA, per germline. Trimming took 5 bases from V and 3 from J, leaving 10 bases between them. The CDR3 totals 12 residues. CDR3 loop: CSVWKGYTEAFF. DNA for the CDR3: TGCAGCGTTTGGAAGGGGTACACTGAAGCTTTCTTT.